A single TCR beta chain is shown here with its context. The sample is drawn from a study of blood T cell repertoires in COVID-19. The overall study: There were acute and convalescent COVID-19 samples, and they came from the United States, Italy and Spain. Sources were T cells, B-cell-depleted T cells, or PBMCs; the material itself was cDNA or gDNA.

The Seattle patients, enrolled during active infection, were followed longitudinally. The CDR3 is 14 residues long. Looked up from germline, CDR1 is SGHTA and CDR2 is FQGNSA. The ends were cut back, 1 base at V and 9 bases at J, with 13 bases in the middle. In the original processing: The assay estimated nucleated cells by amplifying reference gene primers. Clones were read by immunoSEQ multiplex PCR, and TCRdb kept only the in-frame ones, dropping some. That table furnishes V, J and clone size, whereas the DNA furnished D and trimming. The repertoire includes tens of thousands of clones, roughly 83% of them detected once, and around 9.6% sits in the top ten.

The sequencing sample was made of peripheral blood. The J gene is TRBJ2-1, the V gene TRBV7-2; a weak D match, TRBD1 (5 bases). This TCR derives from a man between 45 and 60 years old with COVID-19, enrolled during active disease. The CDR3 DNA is TGTGCCAGCAGCTTAGGACAGATGCCTGGTGAGCAGTTCTTC. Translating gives CASSLGQMPGEQFF. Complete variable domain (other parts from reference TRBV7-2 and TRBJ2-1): GAGVSQSPSNKVTEKGKDVELRCDPISGHTALYWYRQSLGQGLEFLIYFQGNSAPDKSGLPSDRFSAERTGGSVSTLTIQRTQQEDSAVYLCASSLGQMPGEQFFGPGTRLTVL.